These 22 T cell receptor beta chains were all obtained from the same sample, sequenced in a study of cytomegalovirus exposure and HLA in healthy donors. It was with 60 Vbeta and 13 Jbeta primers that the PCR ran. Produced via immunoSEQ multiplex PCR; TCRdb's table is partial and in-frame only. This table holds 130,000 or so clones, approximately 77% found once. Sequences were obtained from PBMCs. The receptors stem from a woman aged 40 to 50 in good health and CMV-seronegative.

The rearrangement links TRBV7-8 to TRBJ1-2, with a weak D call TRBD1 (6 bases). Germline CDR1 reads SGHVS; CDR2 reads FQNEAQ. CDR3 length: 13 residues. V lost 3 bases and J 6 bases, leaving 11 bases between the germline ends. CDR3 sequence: CASSFREGDGYTF. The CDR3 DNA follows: TGTGCCAGCAGCTTTCGTGAGGGGGATGGCTACACCTTC.

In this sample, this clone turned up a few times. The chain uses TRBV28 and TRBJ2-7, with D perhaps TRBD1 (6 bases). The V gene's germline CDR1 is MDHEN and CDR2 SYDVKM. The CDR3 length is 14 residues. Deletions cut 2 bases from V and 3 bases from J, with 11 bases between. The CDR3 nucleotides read TGTGCCAGCAGTTTAGCCGAACAGGGCTACGAGCAGTACTTC. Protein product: CASSLAEQGYEQYF.

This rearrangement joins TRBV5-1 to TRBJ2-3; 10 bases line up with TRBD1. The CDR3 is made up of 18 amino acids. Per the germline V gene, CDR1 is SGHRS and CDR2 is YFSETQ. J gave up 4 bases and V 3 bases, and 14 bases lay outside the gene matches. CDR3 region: CASSWATGGASDADTQYF. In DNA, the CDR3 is TGCGCCAGCAGCTGGGCGACAGGGGGCGCGAGCGATGCAGATACGCAGTATTTT. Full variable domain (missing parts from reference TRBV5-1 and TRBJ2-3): KAGVTQTPRYLIKTRGQQVTLSCSPISGHRSVSWYQQTPGQGLQFLFEYFSETQRNKGNFPGRFSGRQFSNSRSEMNVSTLELGDSALYLCASSWATGGASDADTQYFGPGTRLTVL.

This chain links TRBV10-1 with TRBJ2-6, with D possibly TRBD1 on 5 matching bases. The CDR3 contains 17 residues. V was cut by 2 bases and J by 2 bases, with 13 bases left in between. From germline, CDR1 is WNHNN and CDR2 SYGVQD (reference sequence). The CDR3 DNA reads TGCGCCAGCAGTGAGAACAGTTTGGGGCCTGGGGCCAACGTCCTGACTTTC. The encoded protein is CASSENSLGPGANVLTF.

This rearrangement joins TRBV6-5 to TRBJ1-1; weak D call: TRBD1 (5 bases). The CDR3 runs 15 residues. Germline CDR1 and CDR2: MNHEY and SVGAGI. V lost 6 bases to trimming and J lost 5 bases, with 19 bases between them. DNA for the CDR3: TGTGCCAGCAGCCCGATAAGGCAGGGTCGGACTGAAGCTTTCTTT. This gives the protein CASSPIRQGRTEAFF.

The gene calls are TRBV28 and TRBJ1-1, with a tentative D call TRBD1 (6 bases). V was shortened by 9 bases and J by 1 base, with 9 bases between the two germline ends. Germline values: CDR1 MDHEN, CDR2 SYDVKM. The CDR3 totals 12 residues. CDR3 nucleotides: TGTGCCAGTATACAGGGGAACACTGAAGCTTTCTTT. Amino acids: CASIQGNTEAFF. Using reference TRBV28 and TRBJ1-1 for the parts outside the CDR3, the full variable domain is DVKVTQSSRYLVKRTGEKVFLECVQDMDHENMFWYRQDPGLGLRLIYFSYDVKMKEKGDIPEGYSVSREKKERFSLILESASTNQTSMYLCASIQGNTEAFFGQGTRLTVV.

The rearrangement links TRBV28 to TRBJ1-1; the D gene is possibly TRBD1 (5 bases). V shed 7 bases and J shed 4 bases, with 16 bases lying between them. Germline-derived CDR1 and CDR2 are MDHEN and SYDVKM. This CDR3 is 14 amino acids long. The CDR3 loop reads CASTWGGVGTEAFF. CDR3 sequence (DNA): TGTGCCAGCACCTGGGGGGGGGTCGGCACTGAAGCTTTCTTT. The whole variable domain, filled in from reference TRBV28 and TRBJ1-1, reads DVKVTQSSRYLVKRTGEKVFLECVQDMDHENMFWYRQDPGLGLRLIYFSYDVKMKEKGDIPEGYSVSREKKERFSLILESASTNQTSMYLCASTWGGVGTEAFFGQGTRLTVV.

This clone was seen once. The CDR3 coding sequence is TGTGCCAGCAGCCTGGGACTAGCGGGGGGGCAAAGCACAGATACGCAGTATTTT. Translation gives CASSLGLAGGQSTDTQYF. The chain employs TRBV4-2 and TRBJ2-3; 16 nucleotides match TRBD2. Looked up from germline, CDR1 is LGHNA and CDR2 is YNFKEQ. The ends lost 4 bases at V and 0 bases at J; junction bases unmatched: 4. CDR3 length: 18 residues.

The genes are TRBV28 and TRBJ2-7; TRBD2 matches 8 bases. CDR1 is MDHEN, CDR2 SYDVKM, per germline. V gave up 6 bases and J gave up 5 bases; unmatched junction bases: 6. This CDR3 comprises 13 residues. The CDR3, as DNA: TGTGCCAGCAGCACGGGGGGGACTCACGAGCAGTACTTC. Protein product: CASSTGGTHEQYF.

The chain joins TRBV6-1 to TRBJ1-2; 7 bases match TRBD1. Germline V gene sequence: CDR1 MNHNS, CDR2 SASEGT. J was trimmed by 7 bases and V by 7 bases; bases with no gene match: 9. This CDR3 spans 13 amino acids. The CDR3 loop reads CASIYQTGFGYTF. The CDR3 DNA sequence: TGTGCCAGCATTTACCAGACAGGGTTTGGCTACACCTTC.

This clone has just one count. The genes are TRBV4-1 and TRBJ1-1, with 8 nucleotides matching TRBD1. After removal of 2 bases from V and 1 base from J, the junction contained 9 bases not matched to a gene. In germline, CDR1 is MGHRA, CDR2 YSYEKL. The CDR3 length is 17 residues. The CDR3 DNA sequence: TGCGCCAGCAGCCAATTCGGACAGGGCGGAACGAACACTGAAGCTTTCTTT. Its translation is CASSQFGQGGTNTEAFF.

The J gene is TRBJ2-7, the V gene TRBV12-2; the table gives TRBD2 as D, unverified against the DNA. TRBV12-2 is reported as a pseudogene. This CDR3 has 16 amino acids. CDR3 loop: CASRFRDSTSTYEQYF. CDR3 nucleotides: TGTGCAAGTCGCTTCCGGGACTCTACCTCAACCTACGAGCAGTACTTC.

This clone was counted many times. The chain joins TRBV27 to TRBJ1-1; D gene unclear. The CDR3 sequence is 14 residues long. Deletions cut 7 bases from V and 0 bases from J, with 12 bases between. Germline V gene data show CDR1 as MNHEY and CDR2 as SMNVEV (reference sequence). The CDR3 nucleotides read TGTGCCAGCACCCAACGAGGGATGAACACTGAAGCTTTCTTT. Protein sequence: CASTQRGMNTEAFF.

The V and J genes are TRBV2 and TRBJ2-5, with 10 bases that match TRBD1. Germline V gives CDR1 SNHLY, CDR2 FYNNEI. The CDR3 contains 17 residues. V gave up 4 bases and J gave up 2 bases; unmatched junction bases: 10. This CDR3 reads CASSVYGTGALQETQYF. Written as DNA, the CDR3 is TGTGCCAGCAGTGTCTACGGGACAGGGGCCCTTCAAGAGACCCAGTACTTC.

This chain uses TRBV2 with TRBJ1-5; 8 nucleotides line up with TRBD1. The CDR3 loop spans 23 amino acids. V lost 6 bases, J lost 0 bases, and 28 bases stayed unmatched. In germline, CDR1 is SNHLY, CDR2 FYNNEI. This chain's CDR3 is CASSQGARRSSRGGGNSNQPQHF. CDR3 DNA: TGTGCCAGCAGCCAGGGGGCGCGGAGGTCTTCTAGAGGGGGGGGGAATAGCAATCAGCCCCAGCATTTT.

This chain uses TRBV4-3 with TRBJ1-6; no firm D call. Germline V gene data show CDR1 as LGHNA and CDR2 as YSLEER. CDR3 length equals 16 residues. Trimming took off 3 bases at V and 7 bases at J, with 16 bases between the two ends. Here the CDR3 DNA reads TGCGCCAGCAGCCAGTATGTGACACAGACGAATTCACCCCTCCACTTT. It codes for CASSQYVTQTNSPLHF.

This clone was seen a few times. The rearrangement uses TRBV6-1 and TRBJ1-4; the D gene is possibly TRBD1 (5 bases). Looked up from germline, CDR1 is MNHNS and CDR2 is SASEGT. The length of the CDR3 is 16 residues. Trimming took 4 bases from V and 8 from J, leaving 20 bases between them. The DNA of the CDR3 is TGTGCCAGCAGTGGGGGCGACGGGGGTTTTTTCGAAAAACTGTTTTTT. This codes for CASSGGDGGFFEKLFF.

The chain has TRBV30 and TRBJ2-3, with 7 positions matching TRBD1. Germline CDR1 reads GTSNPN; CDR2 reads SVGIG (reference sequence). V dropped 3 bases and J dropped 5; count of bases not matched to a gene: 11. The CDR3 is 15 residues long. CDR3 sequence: CAWSLPGQWEDTQYF. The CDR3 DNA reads TGTGCCTGGAGCCTACCGGGACAGTGGGAAGATACGCAGTATTTT.

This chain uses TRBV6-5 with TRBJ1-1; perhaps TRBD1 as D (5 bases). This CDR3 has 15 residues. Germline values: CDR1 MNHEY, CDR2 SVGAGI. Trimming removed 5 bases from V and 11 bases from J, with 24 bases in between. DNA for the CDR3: TGTGCCAGCAGTAGGCTGCGAGACAGCAGGGTCTCGGCTTTCTTT. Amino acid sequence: CASSRLRDSRVSAFF.

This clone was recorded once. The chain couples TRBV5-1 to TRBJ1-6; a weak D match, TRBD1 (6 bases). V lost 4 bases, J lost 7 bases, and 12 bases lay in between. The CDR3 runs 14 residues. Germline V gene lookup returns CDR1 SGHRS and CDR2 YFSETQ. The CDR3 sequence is CASSKDSTNSPLHF. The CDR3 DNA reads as TGCGCCAGCAGCAAGGACAGTACCAATTCACCCCTCCACTTT.

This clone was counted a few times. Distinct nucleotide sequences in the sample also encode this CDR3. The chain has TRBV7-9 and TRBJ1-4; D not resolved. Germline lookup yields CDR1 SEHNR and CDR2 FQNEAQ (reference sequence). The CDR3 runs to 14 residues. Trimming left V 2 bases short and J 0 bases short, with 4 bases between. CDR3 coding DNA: TGTGCCAGCAGCTTAACTGCAACTAATGAAAAACTGTTTTTT. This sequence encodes CASSLTATNEKLFF.

CDR3 in amino acids: CASRGQGSMNTEAFF. CDR3 nucleotide sequence: TGTGCCAGCAGGGGACAGGGGAGCATGAACACTGAAGCTTTCTTT. The chain is built from TRBV6-5 and TRBJ1-1; TRBD1 agrees at 10 bases. In germline, CDR1 is MNHEY, CDR2 SVGAGI. V dropped 6 bases and J dropped 0; count of bases not matched to a gene: 4. The CDR3 has 15 amino acids.